Below, 3 T cell receptor beta chains from the same sample are listed, as sequenced in a study of control samples from healthy donors and cancer patients. The repertoire was sequenced with immunoSEQ multiplex PCR; TCRdb's copy has only in-frame clones and lacks some. The profile shows 100,000 to 150,000 clones, less than 95% of them singletons. The sample consisted of blood. All receptors come from a man younger than 40 in good health.

J is TRBJ1-6 and V is TRBV7-2; no clear D gene. V was cut by 1 base and J by 7 bases, with 14 bases left in between. CDR1 and CDR2 from the germline V gene are SGHTA and FQGNSA. CDR3 length: 16 amino acids. CDR3 sequence: CASSLGSQLGNSPLHF. The DNA for the CDR3 is TGTGCCAGCAGCTTAGGGTCGCAACTGGGAAATTCACCCCTCCACTTT.

The rearrangement uses TRBV5-5 and TRBJ1-1; weak D call: TRBD1 (5 bases). CDR1 and CDR2 (germline): SGHKS, YYEKEE (reference sequence). The CDR3 runs to 14 residues. The V and J ends lost 0 bases and 4 bases respectively, with 10 bases between them. The CDR3 DNA reads TGTGCCAGCAGCTTGGTGACAGCTAGCACTGAAGCTTTCTTT. The encoded protein is CASSLVTASTEAFF.

The chain is built from TRBV5-6 and TRBJ2-6; D is uncertain. Trimming took 8 bases from V and 0 from J, leaving 9 bases between them. The CDR3 covers 14 residues. The germline gives CDR1 SGHDT, CDR2 YYEEEE. Here the CDR3 reads CASVLSSGANVLTF. CDR3 DNA: TGTGCCAGTGTTTTAAGCTCTGGGGCCAACGTCCTGACTTTC.